The 10 T cell receptor beta chains reported below all come from one sample, sequenced in a study of regulatory T cells in long-lasting Graves disease. Construction of TCR beta libraries relied on iRepertoire HTBI primers and on Arm-PCR targeting CDR3 regions. In TCRdb, the multiplex PCR reads were re-called with MiXCR into one record per CDR3 protein. The table shows 250,000 to 400,000 distinct CDR3 sequences, with over 15% occurring only once. As to time point: newly diagnosed GD, antithyroid drugs for less than 3 months. Construction of the TCR library relied on RNA isolated from PBMCs. Sequenced here: peripheral blood mononuclear cells (PBMCs), sampled at new diagnosis, from a patient treated with antithyroid drugs. These TCRs come from a female donor with Graves disease.

This clonotype showed up many times. The chain carries TRBV20-1 and TRBJ2-7; no reliable D call. CDR1 is DFQATT, CDR2 SNEGSKA, per germline (reference sequence). The CDR3 runs to 13 residues. The V and J ends lost 3 bases and 0 bases respectively, with 9 bases between them. The CDR3, as DNA: TGCAGTGCTAGGCATCTTCTCTCCTACGAGCAGTACTTC. Residues: CSARHLLSYEQYF.

This chain joins TRBV2 and TRBJ1-2, with a weak D call TRBD1 (6 bases). Germline V gene data show CDR1 as SNHLY and CDR2 as FYNNEI. The germline V and J ends were trimmed by 3 bases and 4 bases, with 15 bases remaining between them. CDR3 length equals 15 residues. CDR3 DNA sequence: TGTGCCAGCAGTGAGGGGACACTCCTCCGCTATGGCTACACCTTC. This codes for CASSEGTLLRYGYTF. Together with reference TRBV2 and TRBJ1-2, the CDR3 gives the full variable domain: EPEVTQTPSHQVTQMGQEVILRCVPISNHLYFYWYRQILGQKVEFLVSFYNNEISEKSEIFDDQFSVERPDGSNFTLKIRSTKLEDSAMYFCASSEGTLLRYGYTFGSGTRLTVV.

This clonotype was observed at least ten times. The chain combines TRBV30 with TRBJ2-1; 11 nucleotides align to TRBD2. Trimming took 8 bases from V and 9 from J; bases not matched to a gene: 3. The CDR3 loop spans 11 amino acids. In germline, CDR1 is GTSNPN, CDR2 SVGIG (reference sequence). The CDR3 protein is CAATSGVEQFF. The CDR3 DNA reads TGTGCCGCGACTAGCGGGGTTGAGCAGTTCTTC.

The chain has TRBV6-5 and TRBJ1-1; no firm D call. V was clipped by 2 bases and J by 4 bases, with 8 bases between them. The germline CDR1 and CDR2 sequences are MNHEY and SVGAGI. The CDR3 runs to 13 residues. In nucleotides, the CDR3 is TGTGCCAGCAGTTACAGCCAGAGCACTGAAGCTTTCTTT. This encodes CASSYSQSTEAFF.

In this sample, this clonotype turned up many times. V gene TRBV11-2 combines with J gene TRBJ2-1; D not certain. Trimming took off 5 bases at V and 3 bases at J, with 11 bases between the two ends. The CDR3 covers 14 residues. CDR1 and CDR2 (germline): SGHAT, FQNNGV. The CDR3 loop reads CASSPPEDYNEQFF. The CDR3 bases are TGTGCCAGCAGCCCACCGGAAGACTACAATGAGCAGTTCTTC.

This clonotype was counted only a few times. The chain links TRBV6-1 to TRBJ2-7, with a weak D call TRBD1 (7 bases). V lost 6 bases to trimming and J lost 7 bases, with 19 bases between them. The CDR3 extends over 14 amino acids. Germline V CDR1 and CDR2: MNHNS, SASEGT. CDR3 in DNA: TGTGCCAGCAGCCGCGGGACAGAACTACTGGAGCAGTACTTC. The encoded protein is CASSRGTELLEQYF.

Regarding this clonotype: This may come from a read error, since a much larger clone is one base off. The chain couples TRBV24-1 to TRBJ2-5; D possibly uses TRBD1 or TRBD2 (5 bases each). CDR1 KGHDR and CDR2 SFDVKD come from the germline V gene. This CDR3 has 13 amino acids. CDR3 nucleotide sequence: TGTGCCACCAGTGCCTCCCCCAGGGAGACCCGGTACTTC. Encoded protein: CATSASPRETRYF.

This clonotype was picked up many times. V gene TRBV20-1 combines with J gene TRBJ2-3; 8 bases map to TRBD1. V lost 2 bases and J lost 3; bases outside the gene matches: 10. This CDR3 contains 16 residues. Germline V gene lookup returns CDR1 DFQATT and CDR2 SNEGSKA (reference sequence). The CDR3 reads CSARRPTGGRTDTQYF. The CDR3 nucleotides are TGCAGTGCTAGAAGACCCACAGGGGGTAGGACAGATACGCAGTATTTT.

This clonotype was seen only a few times. Compared with germline, one end of the junction differs, possibly owing to a read error. The chain links TRBV20-1 to TRBJ1-2; D not resolved. The CDR3 consists of 11 residues. Germline V gene lookup returns CDR1 DFQATT and CDR2 SNEGSKA (reference sequence). DNA for the CDR3: TGCAGTGCGAGAGGTTCGTGGGGCTACACCTTC. It is translated as CSARGSWGYTF.

This clonotype has a single count. The V call is TRBV9, the J call TRBJ2-1, with a weak D call TRBD2 (7 bases). Germline-derived CDR1 and CDR2 are SGDLS and YYNGEE. The ends were cut back, 4 bases at V and 1 base at J, with 21 bases in the middle. There are 18 residues in the CDR3. CDR3 amino acids: CASSLHRGASVSYNEQFF. Written as DNA, the CDR3 is TGTGCCAGCAGCCTCCATCGGGGGGCTAGCGTTTCCTACAATGAGCAGTTCTTC.